What follows is one T cell receptor beta chain and its context. These data come from a study of T cell changes during pregnancy in multiple sclerosis. V was clipped by 1 base and J by 5 bases; unmatched bases: 0. The CDR3 has 15 residues. CDR1 is KGHSH and CDR2 is LQKENI in the germline V gene. TCRdb's copy holds only in-frame clones and misses some; the assay was immunoSEQ multiplex PCR. Of tens of thousands of clones listed, just over 90% were seen once; the top ten hold roughly 1.2%. The specimen comprised peripheral blood, sampled in the third trimester of pregnancy. This rearrangement joins TRBV18 to TRBJ2-1; 12 bases line up with TRBD2. The sequence derives from a female donor with multiple sclerosis, enrolled in a pregnancy study. The CDR3 DNA reads as TGTGCCAGCTCACCACGACTAGCGGGAGACAATGAGCAGTTCTTC. Its protein is CASSPRLAGDNEQFF.